The TCR beta chain described here comes from a study of beta chain features in type 1 diabetes. Study results and caveats: Within each of all four CD4+ subsets, Type 1 diabetes patients had TCRB CDR3s that were moderately but significantly shorter.

About this clone: Antigen unknown.

Sorting of CD4+ naive, central memory, regulatory and stem cell-like memory cells was performed via CD45RO/CCR7/CD25/CD127/CD95/CD27. Isolated RNA was reverse transcribed in full, so expressed TCRB transcripts were sequenced. The data were produced by immunoSEQ multiplex PCR, yet TCRdb's version contains in-frame clones alone and is incomplete. This sample yields hundreds of thousands of clones, of which about 63% are seen a single time; about 0.051% belongs to the top ten. The CDR3 length is 13 residues. V was trimmed by 0 bases and J by 4 bases, leaving 6 bases between them. V is TRBV23-1 and J is TRBJ2-5; D gene unclear. TRBV23-1 is reported as an ORF; its role is uncertain. Sequenced sample: naive CD4+ T cells from blood. The sequence was collected from a man in his thirties or forties in good health. In DNA, the CDR3 is TGCGCCAGCAGTCAATCTGAAGGAGAGACCCAGTACTTC. It translates to CASSQSEGETQYF.